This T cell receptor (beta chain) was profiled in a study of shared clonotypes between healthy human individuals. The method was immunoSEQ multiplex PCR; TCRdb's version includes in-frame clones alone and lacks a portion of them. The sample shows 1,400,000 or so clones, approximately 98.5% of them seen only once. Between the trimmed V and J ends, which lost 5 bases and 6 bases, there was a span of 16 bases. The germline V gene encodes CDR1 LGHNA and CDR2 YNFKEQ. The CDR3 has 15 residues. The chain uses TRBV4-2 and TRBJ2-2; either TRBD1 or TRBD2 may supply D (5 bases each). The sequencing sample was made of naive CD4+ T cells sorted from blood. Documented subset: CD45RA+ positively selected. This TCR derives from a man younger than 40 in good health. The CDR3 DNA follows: TGTGCCAGCAGCGCCTTACCGGGACGAGCCGGGGAGCTGTTTTTT. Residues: CASSALPGRAGELFF.